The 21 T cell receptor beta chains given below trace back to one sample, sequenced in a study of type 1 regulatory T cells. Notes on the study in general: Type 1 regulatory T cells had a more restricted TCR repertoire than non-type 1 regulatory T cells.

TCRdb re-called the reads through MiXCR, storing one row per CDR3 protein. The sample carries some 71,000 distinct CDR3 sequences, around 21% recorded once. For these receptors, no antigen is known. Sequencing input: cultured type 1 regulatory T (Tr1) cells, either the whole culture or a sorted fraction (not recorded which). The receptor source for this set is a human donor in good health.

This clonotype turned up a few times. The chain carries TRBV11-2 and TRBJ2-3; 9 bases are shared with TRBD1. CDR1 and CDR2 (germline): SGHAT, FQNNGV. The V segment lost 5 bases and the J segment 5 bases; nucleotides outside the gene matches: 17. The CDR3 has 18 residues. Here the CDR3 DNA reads TGTGCCAGCAGCCACGGGACAGGGAGCATTCGAACCCGAGATACGCAGTATTTT. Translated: CASSHGTGSIRTRDTQYF.

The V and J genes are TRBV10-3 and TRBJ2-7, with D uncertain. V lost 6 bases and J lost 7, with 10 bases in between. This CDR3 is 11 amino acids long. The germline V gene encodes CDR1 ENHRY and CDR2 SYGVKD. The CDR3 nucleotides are TGTGCCATCAGCCGCCTAGGAGAGCAGTACTTC. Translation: CAISRLGEQYF.

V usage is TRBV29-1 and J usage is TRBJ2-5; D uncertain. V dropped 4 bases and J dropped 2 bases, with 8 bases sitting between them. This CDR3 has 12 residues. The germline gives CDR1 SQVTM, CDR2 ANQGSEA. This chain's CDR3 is CSVVAFQETQYF. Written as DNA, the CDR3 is TGCAGCGTTGTAGCATTTCAAGAGACCCAGTACTTC.

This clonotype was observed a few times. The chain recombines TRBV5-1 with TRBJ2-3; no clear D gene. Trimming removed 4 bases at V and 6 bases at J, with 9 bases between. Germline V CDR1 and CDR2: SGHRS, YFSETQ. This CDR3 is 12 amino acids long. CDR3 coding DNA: TGCGCCAGCAGCGGCAGATGGGATACGCAGTATTTT. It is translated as CASSGRWDTQYF. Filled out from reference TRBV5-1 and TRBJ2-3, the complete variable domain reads KAGVTQTPRYLIKTRGQQVTLSCSPISGHRSVSWYQQTPGQGLQFLFEYFSETQRNKGNFPGRFSGRQFSNSRSEMNVSTLELGDSALYLCASSGRWDTQYFGPGTRLTVL.

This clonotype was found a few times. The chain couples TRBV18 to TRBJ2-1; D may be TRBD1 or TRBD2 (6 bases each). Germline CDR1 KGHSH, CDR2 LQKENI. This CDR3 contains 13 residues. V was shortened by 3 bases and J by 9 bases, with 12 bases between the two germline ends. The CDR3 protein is CASSPLGGLEQFF. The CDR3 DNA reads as TGTGCCAGCTCACCTCTGGGGGGCCTTGAGCAGTTCTTC. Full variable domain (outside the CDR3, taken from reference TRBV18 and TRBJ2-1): NAGVMQNPRHLVRRRGQEARLRCSPMKGHSHVYWYRQLPEEGLKFMVYLQKENIIDESGMPKERFSAEFPKEGPSILRIQQVVRGDSAAYFCASSPLGGLEQFFGPGTRLTVL.

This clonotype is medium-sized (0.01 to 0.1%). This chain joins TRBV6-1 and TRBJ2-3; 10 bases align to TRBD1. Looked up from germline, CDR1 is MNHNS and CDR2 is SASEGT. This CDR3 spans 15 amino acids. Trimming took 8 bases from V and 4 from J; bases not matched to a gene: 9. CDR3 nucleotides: TGTGCCAGCGAATTCGTGACAGGGGGCTCAGATACGCAGTATTTT. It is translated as CASEFVTGGSDTQYF.

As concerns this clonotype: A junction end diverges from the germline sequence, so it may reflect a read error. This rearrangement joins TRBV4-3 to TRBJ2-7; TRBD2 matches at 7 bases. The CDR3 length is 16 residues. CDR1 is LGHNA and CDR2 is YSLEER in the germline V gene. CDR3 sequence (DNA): TGTGCCAGCAGCCCCTCCGTACTAGCGAACTCCTACGAGCAGTACTTC. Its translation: CASSPSVLANSYEQYF.

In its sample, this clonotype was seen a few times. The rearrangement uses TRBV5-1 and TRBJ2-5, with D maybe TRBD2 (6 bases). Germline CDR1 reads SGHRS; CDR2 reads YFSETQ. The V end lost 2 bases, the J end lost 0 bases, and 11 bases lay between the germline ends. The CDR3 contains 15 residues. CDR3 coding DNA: TGCGCCAGCAGCTTAACCGGAGGGAACCAAGAGACCCAGTACTTC. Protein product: CASSLTGGNQETQYF.

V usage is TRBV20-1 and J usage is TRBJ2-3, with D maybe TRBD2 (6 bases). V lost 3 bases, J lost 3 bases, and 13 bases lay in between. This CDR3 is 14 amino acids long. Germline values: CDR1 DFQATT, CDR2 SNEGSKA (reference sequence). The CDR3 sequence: CSASTRSGTDTQYF. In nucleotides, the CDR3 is TGCAGTGCTAGTACTAGGAGCGGGACAGATACGCAGTATTTT.

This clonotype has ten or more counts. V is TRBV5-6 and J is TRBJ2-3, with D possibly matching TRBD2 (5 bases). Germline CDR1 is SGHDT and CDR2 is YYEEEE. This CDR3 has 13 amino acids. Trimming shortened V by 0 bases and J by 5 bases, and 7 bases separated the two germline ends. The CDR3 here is CASSLAGRDTQYF. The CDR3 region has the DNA TGTGCCAGCAGCTTGGCGGGGAGAGATACGCAGTATTTT.

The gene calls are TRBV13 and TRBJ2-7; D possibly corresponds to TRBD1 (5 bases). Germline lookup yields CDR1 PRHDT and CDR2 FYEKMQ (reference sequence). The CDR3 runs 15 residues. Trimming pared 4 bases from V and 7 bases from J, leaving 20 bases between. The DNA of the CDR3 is TGTGCCAGCAGCTCCTTAAGACAGTCCTTTACGGAGCAGTACTTC. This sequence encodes CASSSLRQSFTEQYF.

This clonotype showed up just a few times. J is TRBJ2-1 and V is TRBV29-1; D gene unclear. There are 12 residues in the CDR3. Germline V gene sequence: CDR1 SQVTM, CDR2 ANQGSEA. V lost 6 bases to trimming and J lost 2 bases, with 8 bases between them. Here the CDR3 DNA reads TGCAGCGTGCGACGAGCCTACAATGAGCAGTTCTTC. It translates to CSVRRAYNEQFF.

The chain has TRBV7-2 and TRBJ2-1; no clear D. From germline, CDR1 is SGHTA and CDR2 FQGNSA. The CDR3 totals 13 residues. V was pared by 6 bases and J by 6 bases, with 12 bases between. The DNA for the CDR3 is TGTGCCAGCAGACTAATTGTTGGCAATGAGCAGTTCTTC. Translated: CASRLIVGNEQFF. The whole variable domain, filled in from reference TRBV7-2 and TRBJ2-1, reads GAGVSQSPSNKVTEKGKDVELRCDPISGHTALYWYRQSLGQGLEFLIYFQGNSAPDKSGLPSDRFSAERTGGSVSTLTIQRTQQEDSAVYLCASRLIVGNEQFFGPGTRLTVL.

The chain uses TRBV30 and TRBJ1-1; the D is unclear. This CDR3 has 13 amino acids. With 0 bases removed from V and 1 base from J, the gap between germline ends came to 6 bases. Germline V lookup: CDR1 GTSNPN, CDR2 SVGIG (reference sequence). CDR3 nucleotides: TGTGCCTGGAGTGTACGGAGGAACACTGAAGCTTTCTTT. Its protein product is CAWSVRRNTEAFF. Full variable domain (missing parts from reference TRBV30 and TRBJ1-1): SQTIHQWPATLVQPVGSPLSLECTVEGTSNPNLYWYRQAAGRGLQLLFYSVGIGQISSEVPQNLSASRPQDRQFILSSKKLLLSDSGFYLCAWSVRRNTEAFFGQGTRLTVV.

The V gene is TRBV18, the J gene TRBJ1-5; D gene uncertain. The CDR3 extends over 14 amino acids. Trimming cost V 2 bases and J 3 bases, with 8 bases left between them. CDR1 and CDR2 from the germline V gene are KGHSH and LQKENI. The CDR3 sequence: CASSPAGYNQPQHF. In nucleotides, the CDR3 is TGTGCCAGCTCACCAGCGGGTTACAATCAGCCCCAGCATTTT.

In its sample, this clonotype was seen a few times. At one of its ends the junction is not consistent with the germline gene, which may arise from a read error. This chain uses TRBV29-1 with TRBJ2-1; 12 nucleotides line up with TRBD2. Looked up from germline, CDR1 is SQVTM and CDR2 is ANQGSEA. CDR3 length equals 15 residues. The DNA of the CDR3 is TGCAGCGTATCCCACCCGGTCCTAGCGGGGGGGGGAGCGGTCTTC. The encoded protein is CSVSHPVLAGGGAVF.

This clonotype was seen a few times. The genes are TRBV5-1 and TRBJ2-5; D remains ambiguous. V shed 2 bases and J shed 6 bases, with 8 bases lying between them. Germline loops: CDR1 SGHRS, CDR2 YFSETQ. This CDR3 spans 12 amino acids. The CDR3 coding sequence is TGCGCCAGCAGCTTAACAGAGAAGACCCAGTACTTC. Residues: CASSLTEKTQYF.

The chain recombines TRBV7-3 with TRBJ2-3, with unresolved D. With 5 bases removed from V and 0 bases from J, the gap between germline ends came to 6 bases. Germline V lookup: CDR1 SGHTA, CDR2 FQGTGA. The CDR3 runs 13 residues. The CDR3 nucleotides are TGTGCCAGCAGCAAAGGCAGCACAGATACGCAGTATTTT. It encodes CASSKGSTDTQYF.

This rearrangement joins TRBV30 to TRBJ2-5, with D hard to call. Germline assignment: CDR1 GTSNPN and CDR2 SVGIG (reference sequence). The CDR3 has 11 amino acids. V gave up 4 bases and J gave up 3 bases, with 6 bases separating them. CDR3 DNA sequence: TGTGCCTGGACTACCAAAGAGACCCAGTACTTC. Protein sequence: CAWTTKETQYF. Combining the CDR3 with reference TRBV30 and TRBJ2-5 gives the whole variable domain SQTIHQWPATLVQPVGSPLSLECTVEGTSNPNLYWYRQAAGRGLQLLFYSVGIGQISSEVPQNLSASRPQDRQFILSSKKLLLSDSGFYLCAWTTKETQYFGPGTRLLVL.

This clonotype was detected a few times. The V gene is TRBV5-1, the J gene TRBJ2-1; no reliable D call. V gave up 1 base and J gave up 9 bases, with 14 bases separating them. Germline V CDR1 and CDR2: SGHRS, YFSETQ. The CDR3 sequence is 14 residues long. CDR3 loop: CASSLYAAVSEQFF. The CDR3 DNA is TGCGCCAGCAGCTTGTACGCAGCCGTCAGTGAGCAGTTCTTC.

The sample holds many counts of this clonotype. CDR3 region: CAWSKGQGTGSKDTQYF. The CDR3 nucleotides are TGTGCCTGGAGTAAGGGGCAAGGGACAGGGAGTAAAGATACGCAGTATTTT. The V and J genes are TRBV30 and TRBJ2-3; 9 bases are shared with TRBD1. The CDR3 extends over 17 amino acids. Germline trimming cut 2 bases from V and 5 bases from J; bases unmatched to any gene: 14. The germline V gene has CDR1 GTSNPN and CDR2 SVGIG (reference sequence).